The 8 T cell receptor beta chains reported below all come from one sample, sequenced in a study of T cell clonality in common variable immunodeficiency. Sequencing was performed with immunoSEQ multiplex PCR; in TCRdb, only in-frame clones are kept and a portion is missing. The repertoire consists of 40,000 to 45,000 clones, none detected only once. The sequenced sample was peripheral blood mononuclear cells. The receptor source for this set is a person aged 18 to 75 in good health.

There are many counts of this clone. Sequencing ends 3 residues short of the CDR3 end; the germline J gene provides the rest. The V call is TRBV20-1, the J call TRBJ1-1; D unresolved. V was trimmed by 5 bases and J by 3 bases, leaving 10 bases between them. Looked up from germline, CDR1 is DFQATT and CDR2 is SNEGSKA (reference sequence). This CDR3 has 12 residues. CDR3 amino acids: CSAPDIHTEAFF. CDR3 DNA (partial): TGCAGTGCTCCCGACATCCACACTGAA.

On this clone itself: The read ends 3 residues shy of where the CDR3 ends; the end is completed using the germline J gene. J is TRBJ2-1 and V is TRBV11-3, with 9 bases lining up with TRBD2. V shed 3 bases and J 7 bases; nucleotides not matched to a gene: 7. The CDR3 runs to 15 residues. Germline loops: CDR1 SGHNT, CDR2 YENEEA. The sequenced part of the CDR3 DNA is TGTGCCAGCAGCTTTAGTACTAGCGGGTCAAATGAG. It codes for CASSFSTSGSNE. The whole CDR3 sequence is CASSFSTSGSNEQFF.

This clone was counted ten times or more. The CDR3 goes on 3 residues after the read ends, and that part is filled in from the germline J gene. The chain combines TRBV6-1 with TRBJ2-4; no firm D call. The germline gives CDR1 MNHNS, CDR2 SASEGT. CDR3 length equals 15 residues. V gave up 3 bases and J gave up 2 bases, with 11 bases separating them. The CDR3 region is CASSDRLGSKNIQYF. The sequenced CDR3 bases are TGTGCCAGCAGTGATAGACTTGGGTCCAAAAACATT.

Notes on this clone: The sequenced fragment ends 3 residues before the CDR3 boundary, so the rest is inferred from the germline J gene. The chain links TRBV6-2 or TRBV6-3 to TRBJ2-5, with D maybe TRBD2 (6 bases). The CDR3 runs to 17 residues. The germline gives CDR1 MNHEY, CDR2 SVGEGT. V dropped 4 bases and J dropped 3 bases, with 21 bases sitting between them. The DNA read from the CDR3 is TGTGCCAGCAGTTCGACTGGGACCCCTAGCGACAAAGAGACC. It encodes CASSSTGTPSDKET. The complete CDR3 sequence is CASSSTGTPSDKETQYF.

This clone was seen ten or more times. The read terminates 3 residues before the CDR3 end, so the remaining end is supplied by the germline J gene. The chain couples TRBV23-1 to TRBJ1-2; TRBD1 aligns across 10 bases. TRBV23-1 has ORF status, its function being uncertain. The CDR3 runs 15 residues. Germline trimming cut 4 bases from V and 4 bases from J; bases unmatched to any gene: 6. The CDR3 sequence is CASSPDRGRSYGYTF. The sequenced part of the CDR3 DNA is TGCGCCAGCAGTCCCGACAGGGGGCGCAGCTATGGC.

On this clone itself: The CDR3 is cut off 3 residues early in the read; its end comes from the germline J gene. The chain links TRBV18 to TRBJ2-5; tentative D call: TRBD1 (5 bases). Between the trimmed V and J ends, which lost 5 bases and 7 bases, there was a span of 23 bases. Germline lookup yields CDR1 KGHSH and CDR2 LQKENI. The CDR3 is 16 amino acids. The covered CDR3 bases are TGTGCCAGCTCATCCCTAGGGGCGACTGACCTTGGGACC. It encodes CASSSLGATDLGT. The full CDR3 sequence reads CASSSLGATDLGTQYF.

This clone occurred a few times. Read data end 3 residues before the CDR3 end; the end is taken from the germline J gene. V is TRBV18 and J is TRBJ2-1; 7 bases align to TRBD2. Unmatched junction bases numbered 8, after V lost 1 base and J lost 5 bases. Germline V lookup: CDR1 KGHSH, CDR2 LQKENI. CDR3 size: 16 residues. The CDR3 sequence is CASSPRSGGRHNEQFF. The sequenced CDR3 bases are TGTGCCAGCTCACCACGCTCCGGCGGGAGACACAATGAG.

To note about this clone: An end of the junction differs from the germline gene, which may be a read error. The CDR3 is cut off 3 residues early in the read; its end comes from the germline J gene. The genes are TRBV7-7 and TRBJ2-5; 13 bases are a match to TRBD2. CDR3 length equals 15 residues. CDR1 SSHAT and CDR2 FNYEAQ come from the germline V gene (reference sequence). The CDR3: CASSPGLAGRETQYF. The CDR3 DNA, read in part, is TGTGCTAGCAGCCCGGGACTAGCGGGGCGTGAGACC.